These 9 T cell receptor beta chains originate from one sample sequenced in a study of CD8+CD57+ T cells in acquired aplastic anemia. TCR beta VDJ and CDR3 profiles were obtained from a genomic DNA template. TCRdb ran MiXCR on the reads and lists one entry per CDR3 protein. The sample lists over 150,000 distinct CDR3 sequences; 70% to 75% were seen once. Patients included in sequencing had previously demonstrated CD8+CD57+ cell expansion by flow cytometry. Material for sequencing was sorted CD4+, CD8+, or CD8+CD57+ T cells (not recorded which) from PBMCs. Receptor source: a human donor with aplastic anemia.

The V call is TRBV24-1, the J call TRBJ2-5; 11 bases line up with TRBD2. Trimming at V came to 3 bases and at J to 4 bases, leaving 3 bases not matched to a gene. The V gene's germline CDR1 is KGHDR and CDR2 SFDVKD. The CDR3 has 15 residues. CDR3: CATSDPGTSGETQYF. The CDR3 bases are TGTGCCACCAGTGATCCCGGGACTAGCGGAGAGACCCAGTACTTC.

The V and J genes are TRBV9 and TRBJ2-3; perhaps TRBD1 as D (6 bases). The germline CDR1 and CDR2 sequences are SGDLS and YYNGEE. V dropped 3 bases and J dropped 5 bases, with 16 bases sitting between them. CDR3 length equals 15 residues. CDR3: CASSARQVYGDTQYF. CDR3 nucleotide sequence: TGTGCCAGCAGCGCACGACAGGTTTATGGAGATACGCAGTATTTT.

The rearrangement uses TRBV7-2 and TRBJ2-7; 8 bases match TRBD2. V was clipped by 7 bases and J by 0 bases; unmatched bases: 8. The CDR3 length is 15 residues. Germline CDR1 reads SGHTA; CDR2 reads FQGNSA. The CDR3 is CASTRGGSLSYEQYF. CDR3 nucleotide sequence: TGTGCCAGCACCCGGGGGGGTTCCCTCTCCTACGAGCAGTACTTC. The full variable domain, completed using reference TRBV7-2 and TRBJ2-7, is GAGVSQSPSNKVTEKGKDVELRCDPISGHTALYWYRQSLGQGLEFLIYFQGNSAPDKSGLPSDRFSAERTGGSVSTLTIQRTQQEDSAVYLCASTRGGSLSYEQYFGPGTRLTVT.

This chain links TRBV10-1 with TRBJ2-3; TRBD2 might be the D (6 bases). The CDR3 loop spans 18 amino acids. CDR1 and CDR2 (germline): WNHNN, SYGVQD (reference sequence). Trimming took off 6 bases at V and 8 bases at J, with 30 bases between the two ends. This chain's CDR3 is CASSNIGSGRGLRVTQYF. CDR3 sequence (DNA): TGCGCCAGCAGCAACATCGGTAGCGGACGAGGCCTTCGAGTTACGCAGTATTTT.

The J gene is TRBJ2-7, the V gene TRBV7-9; D remains ambiguous. V gave up 7 bases and J gave up 1 base, with 14 bases separating them. The length of the CDR3 is 14 residues. From germline, CDR1 is SEHNR and CDR2 FQNEAQ (reference sequence). The CDR3 DNA sequence: TGTGCCAGCACCCCTTCGATAGGTTCCTACGAGCAGTACTTC. It encodes CASTPSIGSYEQYF.

V usage is TRBV20-1 and J usage is TRBJ1-1; TRBD1 is a possible D gene (6 bases). From germline, CDR1 is DFQATT and CDR2 SNEGSKA (reference sequence). V was trimmed by 2 bases and J by 4 bases, leaving 14 bases between them. The CDR3 loop spans 14 amino acids. CDR3 amino acids: CSARPVNRVTEAFF. The CDR3 DNA follows: TGCAGTGCTAGACCTGTGAACAGGGTCACTGAAGCTTTCTTT.

This sequence joins TRBV6-4 and TRBJ2-5; 10 bases are shared with TRBD1. CDR3 length equals 14 residues. Germline V gives CDR1 MRHNA, CDR2 SNTAGT. The J segment lost 5 bases and the V segment lost 5 bases, leaving 5 bases of the junction unmatched. The DNA of the CDR3 is TGTGCCAGCAGTCCCGGGACAGGGGTGGAGACCCAGTACTTC. Its protein product is CASSPGTGVETQYF.

The V call is TRBV2, the J call TRBJ1-2; D is uncertain. CDR3 length: 13 amino acids. The germline V and J ends were trimmed by 6 bases and 4 bases, with 12 bases remaining between them. From germline, CDR1 is SNHLY and CDR2 FYNNEI. CDR3 coding DNA: TGTGCCAGCAGAAGCGGGGTCTCCTATGGCTACACCTTC. Encoded protein: CASRSGVSYGYTF.

This clonotype was detected only a few times. The J gene is TRBJ2-3, the V gene TRBV25-1; TRBD1 is a possible D gene (6 bases). The germline gives CDR1 MGHDK, CDR2 SYGVNS. The CDR3 totals 16 residues. The V and J ends lost 3 bases and 2 bases respectively, with 15 bases between them. In nucleotides, the CDR3 is TGTGCCAGCAGTGACTTTTGGGGGCCGTTCACAGATACGCAGTATTTT. Residues: CASSDFWGPFTDTQYF.